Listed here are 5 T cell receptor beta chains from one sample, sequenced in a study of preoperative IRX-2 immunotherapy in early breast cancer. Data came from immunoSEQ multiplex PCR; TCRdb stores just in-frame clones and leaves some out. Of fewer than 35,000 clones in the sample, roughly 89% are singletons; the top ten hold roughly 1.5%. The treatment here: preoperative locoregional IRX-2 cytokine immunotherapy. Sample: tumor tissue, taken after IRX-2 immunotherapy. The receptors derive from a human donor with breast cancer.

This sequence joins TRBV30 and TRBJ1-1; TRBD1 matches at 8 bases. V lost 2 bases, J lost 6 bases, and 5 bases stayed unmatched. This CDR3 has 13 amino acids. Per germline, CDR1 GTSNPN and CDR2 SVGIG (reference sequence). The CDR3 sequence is CAWSLRTGSEAFF. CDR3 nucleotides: TGTGCCTGGAGTCTCCGGACAGGGTCTGAAGCTTTCTTT.

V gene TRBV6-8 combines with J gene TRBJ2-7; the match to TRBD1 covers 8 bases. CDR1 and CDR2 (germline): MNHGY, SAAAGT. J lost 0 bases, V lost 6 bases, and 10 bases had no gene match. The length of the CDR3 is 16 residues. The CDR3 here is CASSQRTGKSSYEQYF. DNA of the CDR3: TGTGCCAGCAGCCAAAGGACAGGGAAAAGCTCCTACGAGCAGTACTTC.

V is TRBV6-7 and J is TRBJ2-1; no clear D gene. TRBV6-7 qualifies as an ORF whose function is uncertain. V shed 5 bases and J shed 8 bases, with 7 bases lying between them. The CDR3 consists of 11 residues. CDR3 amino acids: CASSEWYEQFF. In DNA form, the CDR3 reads TGTGCCAGCAGTGAATGGTATGAGCAGTTCTTC.

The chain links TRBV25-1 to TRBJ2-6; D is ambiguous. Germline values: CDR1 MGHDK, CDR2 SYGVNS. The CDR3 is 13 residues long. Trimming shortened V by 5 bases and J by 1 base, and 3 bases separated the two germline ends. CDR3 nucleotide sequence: TGTGCCAGCAGTTGGTCTGGGGCCAACGTCCTGACTTTC. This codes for CASSWSGANVLTF. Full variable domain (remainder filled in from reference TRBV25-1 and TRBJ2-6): EADIYQTPRYLVIGTGKKITLECSQTMGHDKMYWYQQDPGMELHLIHYSYGVNSTEKGDLSSESTVSRIRTEHFPLTLESARPSHTSQYLCASSWSGANVLTFGAGSRLTVL.

The CDR3 coding sequence is TGTGCCAGCAGTCCATACCGGACAGGGACTCAAGAGACCCAGTACTTC. This encodes CASSPYRTGTQETQYF. The V gene is TRBV6-8, the J gene TRBJ2-5; 8 nucleotides match TRBD1. The V gene's germline CDR1 is MNHGY and CDR2 SAAAGT. Losses at the gene ends were 5 bases for V and 2 bases for J; bases not matched to a gene: 10. The CDR3 sequence is 16 residues long.